The T cell receptor (beta chain) described here comes from a study of STAT5B mutations in CD4+ large granular lymphocyte leukemia. General study findings and limits: Around 25% of private leukemic clonotypes occurred rarely in other patients' non-leukemic repertoires.

Worth noting for this clone: Its specificity is not known.

This table comes from immunoSEQ multiplex PCR, and its TCRdb copy is limited to in-frame clones, with some not included. This sample has about 30,000 clones, with 65% to 80% found just once. Germline V gene sequence: CDR1 MDHEN, CDR2 SYDVKM. The CDR3 covers 14 residues. Trimming shortened V by 3 bases and J by 5 bases, and 14 bases separated the two germline ends. This receptor was taken from a human donor in good health. The sample taken for sequencing was CD4+ T cells from blood buffy coats. The chain employs TRBV28 and TRBJ2-7; no clear D gene. The CDR3 loop is CASSFPVTRDEQYF. CDR3 DNA sequence: TGTGCCAGCAGTTTCCCAGTGACCCGGGACGAGCAGTACTTC. The full variable domain, in which reference TRBV28 and TRBJ2-7 provide the parts outside the CDR3, is DVKVTQSSRYLVKRTGEKVFLECVQDMDHENMFWYRQDPGLGLRLIYFSYDVKMKEKGDIPEGYSVSREKKERFSLILESASTNQTSMYLCASSFPVTRDEQYFGPGTRLTVT.